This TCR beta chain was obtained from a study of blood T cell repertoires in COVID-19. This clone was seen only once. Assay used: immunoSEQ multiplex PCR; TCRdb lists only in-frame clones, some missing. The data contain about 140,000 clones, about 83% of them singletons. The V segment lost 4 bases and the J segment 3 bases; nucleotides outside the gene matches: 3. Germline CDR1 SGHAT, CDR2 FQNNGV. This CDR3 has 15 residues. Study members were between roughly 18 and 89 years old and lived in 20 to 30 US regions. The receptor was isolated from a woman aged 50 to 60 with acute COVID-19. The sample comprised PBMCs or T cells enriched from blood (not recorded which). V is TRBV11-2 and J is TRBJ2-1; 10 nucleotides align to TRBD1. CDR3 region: CASSSGTGDYNEQFF. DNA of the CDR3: TGTGCCAGCAGCTCCGGGACAGGGGACTACAATGAGCAGTTCTTC.